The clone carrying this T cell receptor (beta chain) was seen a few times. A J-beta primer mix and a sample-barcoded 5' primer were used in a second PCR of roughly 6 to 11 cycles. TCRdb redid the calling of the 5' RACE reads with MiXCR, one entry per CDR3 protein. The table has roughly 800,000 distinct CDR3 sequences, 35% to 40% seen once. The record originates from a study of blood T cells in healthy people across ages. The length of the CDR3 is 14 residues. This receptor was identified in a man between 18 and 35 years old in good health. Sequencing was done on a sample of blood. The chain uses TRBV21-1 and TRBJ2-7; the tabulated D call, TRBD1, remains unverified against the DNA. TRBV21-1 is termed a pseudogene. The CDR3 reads CASSKGGKGNEQYF. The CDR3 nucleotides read TGTGCCAGCAGCAAAGGGGGGAAGGGCAACGAGCAGTACTTC.